The entry below gives a single TCR beta chain sequence along with its context. The specificity of this receptor is unknown. Qualities for individual bases were not recorded, and no much larger clone is one base off. This sample is drawn from a study of T cell repertoires in cytomegalovirus infection (dated by TCRdb to between 2018 and 2021). A note on the overall study: Peptide stimulations targeted recently identified HLA-C-restricted CMV epitopes, whose presentation resists viral immunomodulation, together with well-studied HLA-B-restricted epitopes. Because public TCR beta signatures pointed to carriage of CMV infection together with the matching HLA type, the HLA type of each donor mattered for the analysis.

The sample's treatment or condition label, in plain terms: in vitro stimulation with specific CMV peptide epitopes to enrich CMV-specific T cells. Broad study findings and their caveats: Carriers of CMV infection plus the relevant HLA type were discriminated by the cumulative frequency of public TCR beta family members in the study cohort and in an independent roughly 320-donor cohort. The ex vivo response was dominated by HLA-C-restricted CMV-specific TCR beta clonotypes, which also provided the single most frequent clonotype in two of eight donors.

This sample was sequenced with an Illumina HiSeq 1500. TCRdb redid the processing of the public reads, applying fastp at Q25 and MiXCR, and retained in-frame beta chains. Each entry merges the rows of one CDR3 protein and shows their most common DNA and genes. The sample data list around 100,000 distinct CDR3 sequences, and roughly 41% of these were observed just once. Of the sample, 65% to 75% falls within the top ten clones. Compared with germline, V lacks 4 bases and J lacks 5 bases; bases without a gene match: 12. From a lookup of the germline V gene, CDR1 and CDR2 are SGHVT and SQSDAQ. Including the terminal cysteine and phenylalanine, the CDR3 comprises 16 residues. Of the read, only the CDR3 DNA is kept; its 48 bases are in frame from base 1.

This TCR was sampled from a human donor in good health (CMV status not recorded). Some clones in this sample may be carry-over from other donors' samples. The sequenced sample was CD8+ T cells from cultured PBMCs, obtained from culture after CMV antigen stimulation. The sequence is built from TRBV7-4 and TRBJ2-7, with TRBD1 identical over 9 junction bases. In nucleotide form, the sequence is TGTGCCAGCAGCTCCCTCGGACAGGGGTTTATGAACGAGCAGTACTTC. Its product reads: CASSSLGQGFMNEQYF.